A selection of T cell receptor beta chains follows, all from one sample in a study of shared clonotypes between healthy human individuals. Data came from immunoSEQ multiplex PCR; TCRdb stores just in-frame clones and leaves some out. Of a few million clones in the sample, roughly 95% were seen once. The specimen was naive CD4+ T cells sorted from blood. These receptors came from a man in his late teens or twenties in good health. CDR3s include the opening cysteine and the closing phenylalanine or tryptophan. D genes are given only for firm matches. Not every row has a clone size; where given, it reads once, few, many or a size class.

TRBJ1-4 | TRBV6-6 | . | . | CASSYPRVTNEKLFF | TGTGCCAGCAGTTACCCTAGGGTAACTAATGAAAAACTGTTTTTT
TRBJ2-3 | TRBV18 | . | . | CASSPRIDTQYF | TGTGCCAGCTCACCACGCATAGATACGCAGTATTTT
TRBJ1-3 | TRBV5-1 | . | TRBD1 | CASSQGQGSISGNTIYF | TGCGCCAGCAGCCAGGGACAGGGATCAATCTCTGGAAACACCATATATTTT
TRBJ2-5 | TRBV5-1 | . | TRBD1 | CASSLPDRGLETQYF | TGCGCCAGCAGCCTACCGGACAGGGGGCTGGAGACCCAGTACTTC
TRBJ2-5 | TRBV18 | once | . | CASSPKNLAGRETQYF | TGTGCCAGCTCACCTAAGAACCTAGCTGGTAGGGAGACCCAGTACTTC
TRBJ1-1 | TRBV30 | . | . | CAWKTGTLNTEAFF | TGTGCCTGGAAAACCGGGACTCTGAACACTGAAGCTTTCTTT
TRBJ1-6 | TRBV28 | . | . | CASRTDNSPLHF | TGTGCCAGCAGGACAGATAATTCACCCCTCCACTTT
TRBJ2-1 | TRBV11-2 | . | TRBD2 | CASSLLAGGTDEQFF | TGTGCCAGCAGCTTACTAGCGGGAGGGACGGATGAGCAGTTCTTC
TRBJ2-1 | TRBV2 | . | TRBD2 | CASSPSGASSYNEQFF | TGTGCCAGCAGTCCTAGCGGGGCAAGCTCCTACAATGAGCAGTTCTTC
TRBJ1-1 | TRBV2 | . | TRBD1 | CASSTGGGTEAFF | TGTGCCAGCAGTACAGGGGGGGGCACTGAAGCTTTCTTT